This section outlines one T cell receptor beta chain sequence together with its context. It lacks a known antigen. A much larger clone differs by one base, so this may be a read error. TCR alpha and beta CDR3 regions were amplified with the iRepertoire nested amplicon-rescue multiplex PCR (arm-PCR) platform from RNA. For one-step reverse transcription and amplification, 100-400 ng of tissue mRNA or PBMC total RNA was used as input. After bead purification, a secondary multiplex PCR added Illumina adapters, and libraries were gel-purified between 200 and 400 bp. Libraries carried internal 6-nucleotide barcodes used for demultiplexing. Sequencing of libraries was performed on an Illumina MiSeq with 2x220 or 2x250 nucleotide paired-end reads. In the source study's methods: Paired reads were merged with FLASH 1.2.11 and aligned to the GRCh37 human genome with BWA-MEM before extracting TRA and TRB reads. For V and J assignment, an IMGT-derived reference of cassette sequences and CDR3 motifs that included pseudogenes was used. Reads were translated in three frames, and productive CDR3s were defined by a C…FGXG motif without stop codons. A clonotype was defined as a unique combination of a V-J cassette pair and a CDR3 amino acid sequence. Reads were filtered by Hamming distance, thresholded by each sample's sequence error rate in mapped regions. The public reads were reanalyzed by TCRdb: fastp trimming at Q25, MiXCR alignment, in-frame beta chains only. Rows with a matching CDR3 protein are joined into one entry that keeps the most common DNA and genes. For this entry, the V and J calls and clone size follow TCRdb and not the study's own pipeline. For this sample the table gives a few hundred thousand distinct CDR3 sequences, of which less than 50% were detected only once. In total, the top ten clones hold more than 10% of the sample.

Immediately after resection, surgical brain or tumor specimens were cryofrozen in liquid nitrogen, with peripheral blood cells collected concurrently. Including the terminal cysteine and phenylalanine, the CDR3 comprises 15 residues. Only the CDR3 part of the read is kept: 45 bases, read in frame from the first base. The germline V gene provides CDR1 MDHEN and CDR2 SYDVKM. This sample is part of a study of glioma-infiltrating T cells (dated by TCRdb to the mid-2010s). At the level of the whole study: Low-grade gliomas were WHO grade II oligodendrogliomas or astrocytomas, and glioblastomas were WHO grade IV tumors sampled at initial rather than recurrent diagnosis. To measure divergence between tissue and blood T-cell populations, each tissue-infiltrating repertoire was compared with the peripheral blood repertoire of the same patient. Dexamethasone was administered to glioma patients for six or fewer days before surgery. Sequencing of TCR alpha- and beta-chain repertoires was performed on glioma tissue, on non-neoplastic brain tissue, and on matched peripheral blood mononuclear cells. The paired cohort comprised three low-grade glioma patients, about eight primary glioblastoma patients and three non-glioma patients contributing non-neoplastic brain tissue. The sequencing target for blood libraries was roughly 4- to 11-fold coverage of roughly one million peripheral T cells. Beyond this particular receptor, the publication reports: Small numbers underpinned the group comparisons: about eight glioblastoma patients, three low-grade glioma patients and three non-neoplastic patients. VJ-independent divergence between tissue and blood was lower than expected in non-neoplastic patients but higher than expected in all gliomas, particularly low-grade gliomas. Very few CDR3 sequences were found to be shared between tissue and blood, and this scarcity was attributed to high CDR3 diversity and limited sampling. A signature set of shared blood CDR3 motifs marked patients with low tissue-blood divergence and was depleted in highly divergent patients.

The clonotype comes from a human donor with low-grade glioma or glioblastoma, undergoing nonglioma brain surgery, or in good health (not recorded which). The sample comprised glioma tissue, nonneoplastic brain tissue, or PBMCs (not recorded which). The chain is made from TRBV28 and TRBJ1-1; TRBD1 is a weak D gene call, 6 bases matching. The CDR3 corresponds to CASSLGGRGGTEDFF. The sequence in DNA is TGTGCCAGCAGTCTAGGTGGGCGGGGGGGCACTGAAGATTTCTTT.